These T cell receptor beta chains were read from a single sample in a study of identical twins. TCRdb reanalysed the 5' RACE reads using MiXCR and keeps one entry per CDR3 protein. The data contain hundreds of thousands of distinct CDR3 sequences, less than 9.5% of them seen just once; the ten biggest clones take up 6% to 8.5%. This sample also belongs to another study, concerning yellow fever vaccine responses in identical twins.

Sequencing was done on a sample of CD8+ T cells sorted from blood. The receptors derive from a woman under 30 in good health. Both conserved end residues are part of each CDR3. A D gene is named only where the DNA matches it firmly. The size of a clone is reported for some rows only, either as once, few or many, or as a class for expanded clones.

CDR3 DNA: TGCGCCAGCAGCCAAGACAGGGACTCCCGAGGGGTGGATGAGCAGTTCTTC; CDR3 protein: CASSQDRDSRGVDEQFF; clone size: few; J gene: TRBJ2-1; D gene: .; V gene: TRBV4-3
CDR3 DNA: TGTGCCAGCAGCGACTTCACTGAAGCTTTCTTT; CDR3 protein: CASSDFTEAFF; clone size: few; J gene: TRBJ1-1; D gene: .; V gene: TRBV25-1
CDR3 DNA: TGTGCCCTCAGCTCTAAAGACAGGGAGATACTGTATGGGGCCAACGTCCTGACTTTC; CDR3 protein: CALSSKDREILYGANVLTF; clone size: .; J gene: TRBJ2-6; D gene: TRBD1; V gene: TRBV12-3/TRBV12-4
CDR3 DNA: TGTGCCAGCAGTTACCGAGCGGGAGAGGCGAGGGAGCAGTACTTC; CDR3 protein: CASSYRAGEAREQYF; clone size: .; J gene: TRBJ2-7; D gene: TRBD2; V gene: TRBV27
CDR3 DNA: TGCGCCAGCAGCCAAGATGATCGTGACTATGGCTACACCTTC; CDR3 protein: CASSQDDRDYGYTF; clone size: .; J gene: TRBJ1-2; D gene: .; V gene: TRBV4-1
CDR3 DNA: TGTGCCAGCAGCCCCTGGACTAGCGGGAGCTACGAGCAGTACTTC; CDR3 protein: CASSPWTSGSYEQYF; clone size: .; J gene: TRBJ2-7; D gene: TRBD2; V gene: TRBV11-2
CDR3 DNA: TGTGCCAGCAGCTTGAGGAATGTCGATGAGCAGTTCTTC; CDR3 protein: CASSLRNVDEQFF; clone size: many; J gene: TRBJ2-1; D gene: .; V gene: TRBV5-4
CDR3 DNA: TGTGCCAGCAGCTTCGACCGGGACAGGGCACACTACGAGCAGTACTTC; CDR3 protein: CASSFDRDRAHYEQYF; clone size: .; J gene: TRBJ2-7; D gene: TRBD1; V gene: TRBV5-6
CDR3 DNA: TGTGCCAGCAGCCCCCTGATGGACAGGGCAAACATTCAGTACTTC; CDR3 protein: CASSPLMDRANIQYF; clone size: few; J gene: TRBJ2-4; D gene: TRBD1; V gene: TRBV7-9
CDR3 DNA: TGTGCCAGCAGCCAAGATGCGGGCTATGGCTACACCTTC; CDR3 protein: CASSQDAGYGYTF; clone size: .; J gene: TRBJ1-2; D gene: .; V gene: TRBV14
CDR3 DNA: TGTGCCAGCAGCCAAATGTTAAGTACGGGGGGGGGCTACGAGCAGTACTTC; CDR3 protein: CASSQMLSTGGGYEQYF; clone size: .; J gene: TRBJ2-7; D gene: TRBD2; V gene: TRBV4-2
CDR3 DNA: TGTGCCAGCAGCGTAGGGGTAGGGCGGGAGGAGTTCCAGTACTTC; CDR3 protein: CASSVGVGREEFQYF; clone size: .; J gene: TRBJ2-7; D gene: TRBD2; V gene: TRBV9
CDR3 DNA: TGCAGTGCTAGACAAAACAGGGGGCATCCACCAGAGACCCAGTACTTC; CDR3 protein: CSARQNRGHPPETQYF; clone size: .; J gene: TRBJ2-5; D gene: TRBD1; V gene: TRBV20-1
CDR3 DNA: TGCAGTGCTAGAGGACACACTCCGGAGACCCAGTACTTC; CDR3 protein: CSARGHTPETQYF; clone size: .; J gene: TRBJ2-5; D gene: .; V gene: TRBV20-1
CDR3 DNA: TGTGCCAGCAGTTTCGGCAACTCCTACGAGCAGTACTTC; CDR3 protein: CASSFGNSYEQYF; clone size: many; J gene: TRBJ2-7; D gene: .; V gene: TRBV12-3/TRBV12-4
CDR3 DNA: TGTGCCAGTAGTATACCTACAGGGGGATCTTACAATGAGCAGTTCTTC; CDR3 protein: CASSIPTGGSYNEQFF; clone size: few; J gene: TRBJ2-1; D gene: TRBD1; V gene: TRBV19
CDR3 DNA: TGTGCCAGCAGCGAAATGTCGGGGTATTCCGGGGAGCTGTTTTTT; CDR3 protein: CASSEMSGYSGELFF; clone size: few; J gene: TRBJ2-2; D gene: .; V gene: TRBV7-3
CDR3 DNA: TGTGCCAGCAGCAGCGGGACAGCCAAGTTGACTAGCACAGATACGCAGTATTTT; CDR3 protein: CASSSGTAKLTSTDTQYF; clone size: .; J gene: TRBJ2-3; D gene: .; V gene: TRBV28
CDR3 DNA: TGTGCCAGCAGCCTAGCGGAGCGGGCCTCCTACGAGCAGTACTTC; CDR3 protein: CASSLAERASYEQYF; clone size: .; J gene: TRBJ2-7; D gene: TRBD2; V gene: TRBV7-6
CDR3 DNA: TGTGCCAGCAGTTCCCTCATGATGCCCGGGGAGCTGTTTTTT; CDR3 protein: CASSSLMMPGELFF; clone size: few; J gene: TRBJ2-2; D gene: .; V gene: TRBV27
CDR3 DNA: TGTGCCAGCAGCTTGAACCGCGGAGAAAATGAAAAACTGTTTTTT; CDR3 protein: CASSLNRGENEKLFF; clone size: few; J gene: TRBJ1-4; D gene: .; V gene: TRBV5-5
CDR3 DNA: TGTGCCAGTAGCCAGAGACAGGGGAACTATGGCTACACCTTC; CDR3 protein: CASSQRQGNYGYTF; clone size: many; J gene: TRBJ1-2; D gene: TRBD1; V gene: TRBV19
CDR3 DNA: TGTGCCAGCAGTGAAGAACTAGCGCCGGACTACGAGCAGTACTTC; CDR3 protein: CASSEELAPDYEQYF; clone size: many; J gene: TRBJ2-7; D gene: TRBD2; V gene: TRBV2